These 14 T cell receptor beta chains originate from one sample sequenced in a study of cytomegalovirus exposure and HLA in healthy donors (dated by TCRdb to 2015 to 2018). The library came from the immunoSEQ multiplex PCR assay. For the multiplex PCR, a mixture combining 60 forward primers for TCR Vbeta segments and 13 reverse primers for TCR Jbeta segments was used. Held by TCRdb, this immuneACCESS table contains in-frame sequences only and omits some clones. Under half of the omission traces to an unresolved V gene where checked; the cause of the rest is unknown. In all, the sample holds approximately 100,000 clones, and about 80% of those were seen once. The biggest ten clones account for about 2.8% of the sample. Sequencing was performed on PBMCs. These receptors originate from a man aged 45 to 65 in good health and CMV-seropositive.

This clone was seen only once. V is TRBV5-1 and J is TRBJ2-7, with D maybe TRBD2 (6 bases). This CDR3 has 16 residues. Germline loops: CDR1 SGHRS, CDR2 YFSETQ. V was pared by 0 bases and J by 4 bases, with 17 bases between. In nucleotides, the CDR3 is TGCGCCAGCAGCTTGGGTGCGGGGACTGATTCATACGAGCAGTACTTC. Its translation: CASSLGAGTDSYEQYF.

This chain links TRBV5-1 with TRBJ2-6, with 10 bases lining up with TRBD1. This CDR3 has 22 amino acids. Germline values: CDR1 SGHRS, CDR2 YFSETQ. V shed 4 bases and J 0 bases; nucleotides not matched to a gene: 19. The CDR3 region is CASSQQTGGRAIWDSGANVLTF. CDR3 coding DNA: TGCGCCAGCAGCCAGCAGACAGGGGGCCGGGCCATTTGGGACTCTGGGGCCAACGTCCTGACTTTC.

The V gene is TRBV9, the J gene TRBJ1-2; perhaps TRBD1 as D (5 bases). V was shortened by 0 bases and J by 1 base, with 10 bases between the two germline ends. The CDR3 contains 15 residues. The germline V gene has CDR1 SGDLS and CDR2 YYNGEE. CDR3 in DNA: TGTGCCAGCAGCGTAGCGCCGACAGTTAACTATGGCTACACCTTC. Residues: CASSVAPTVNYGYTF.

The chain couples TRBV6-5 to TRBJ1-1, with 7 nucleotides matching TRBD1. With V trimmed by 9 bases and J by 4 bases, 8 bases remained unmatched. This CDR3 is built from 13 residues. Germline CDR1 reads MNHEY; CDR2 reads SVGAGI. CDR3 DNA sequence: TGTGCCAGTCGCAGGGGGGTGGGCACTGAAGCTTTCTTT. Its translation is CASRRGVGTEAFF.

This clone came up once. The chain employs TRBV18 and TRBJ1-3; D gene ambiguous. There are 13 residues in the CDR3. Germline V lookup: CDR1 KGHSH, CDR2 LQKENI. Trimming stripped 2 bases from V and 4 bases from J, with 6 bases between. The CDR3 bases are TGTGCCAGCTCACCAGAGAGGGGAAACACCATATATTTT. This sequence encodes CASSPERGNTIYF.

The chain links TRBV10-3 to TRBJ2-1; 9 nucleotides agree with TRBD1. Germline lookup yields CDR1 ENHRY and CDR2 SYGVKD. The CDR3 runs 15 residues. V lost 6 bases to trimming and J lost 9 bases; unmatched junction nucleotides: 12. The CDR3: CAISTEDRGLGEQFF. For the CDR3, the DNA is TGTGCCATCAGCACGGAGGACAGGGGCCTGGGTGAGCAGTTCTTC.

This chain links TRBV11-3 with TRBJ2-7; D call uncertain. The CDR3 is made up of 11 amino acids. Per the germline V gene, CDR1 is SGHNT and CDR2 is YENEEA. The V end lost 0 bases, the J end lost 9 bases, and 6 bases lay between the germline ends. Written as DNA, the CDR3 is TGTGCCAGCAGCTTAGACAGTTGGCAGTACTTC. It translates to CASSLDSWQYF.

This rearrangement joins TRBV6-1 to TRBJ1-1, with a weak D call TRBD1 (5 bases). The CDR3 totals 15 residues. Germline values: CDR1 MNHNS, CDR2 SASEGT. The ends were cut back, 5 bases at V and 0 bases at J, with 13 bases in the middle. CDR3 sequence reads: CASSTATDMNTEAFF. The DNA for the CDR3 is TGTGCCAGCAGTACCGCGACAGACATGAACACTGAAGCTTTCTTT.

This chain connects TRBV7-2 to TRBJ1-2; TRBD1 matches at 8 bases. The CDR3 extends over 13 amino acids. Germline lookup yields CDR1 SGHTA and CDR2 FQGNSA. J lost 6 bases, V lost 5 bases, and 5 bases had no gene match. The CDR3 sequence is CASSQDRGDGYTF. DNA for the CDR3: TGTGCCAGCAGCCAAGACAGGGGAGATGGCTACACCTTC.

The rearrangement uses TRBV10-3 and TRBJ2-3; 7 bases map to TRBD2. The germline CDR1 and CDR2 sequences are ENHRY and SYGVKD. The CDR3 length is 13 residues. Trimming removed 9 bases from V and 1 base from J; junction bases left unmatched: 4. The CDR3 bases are TGTGCCATATTGGGGGGGGGCACAGATACGCAGTATTTT. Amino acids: CAILGGGTDTQYF.

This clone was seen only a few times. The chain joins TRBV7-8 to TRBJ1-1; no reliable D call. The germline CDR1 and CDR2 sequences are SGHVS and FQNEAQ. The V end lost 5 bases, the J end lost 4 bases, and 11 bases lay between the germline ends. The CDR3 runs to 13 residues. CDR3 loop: CASSLFTATEAFF. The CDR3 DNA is TGTGCCAGCAGCCTTTTTACTGCCACTGAAGCTTTCTTT.

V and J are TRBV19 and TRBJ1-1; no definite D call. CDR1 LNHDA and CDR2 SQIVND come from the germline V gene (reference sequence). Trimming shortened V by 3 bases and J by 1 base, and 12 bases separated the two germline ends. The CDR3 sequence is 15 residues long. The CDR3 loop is CASSMIGGQNTEAFF. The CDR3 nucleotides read TGTGCCAGTAGTATGATAGGCGGCCAGAACACTGAAGCTTTCTTT.

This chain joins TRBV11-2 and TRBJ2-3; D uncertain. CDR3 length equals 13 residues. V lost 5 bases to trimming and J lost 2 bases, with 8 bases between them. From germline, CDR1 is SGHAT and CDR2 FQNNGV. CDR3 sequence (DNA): TGTGCCAGCAGCCCCCTCGTCACAGATACGCAGTATTTT. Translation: CASSPLVTDTQYF.

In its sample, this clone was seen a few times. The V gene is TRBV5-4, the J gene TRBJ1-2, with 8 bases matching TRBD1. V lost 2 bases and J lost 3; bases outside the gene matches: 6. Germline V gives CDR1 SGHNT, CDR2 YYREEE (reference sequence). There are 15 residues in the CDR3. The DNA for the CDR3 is TGTGCCAGCAGCTTTCAATCACAGGGGGACTATGGCTACACCTTC. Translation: CASSFQSQGDYGYTF.